The next 27 T cell receptor beta chains were all read from a single sample in a study of T cells after somatic rescue of genetic block. Generated by immunoSEQ multiplex PCR, the TCRdb table keeps only in-frame clones and is missing some. The data show 13,000 to 15,000 clones, with around 71% seen just once and 14% held by the top ten. Material: peripheral blood mononuclear cells (PBMCs). The receptor set was obtained from a boy aged 10-17 years.

This chain joins TRBV11-2 and TRBJ2-3, with D maybe TRBD2 (5 bases). Trimming shortened V by 1 base and J by 0 bases, and 8 bases separated the two germline ends. CDR3 length: 15 amino acids. Germline V lookup: CDR1 SGHAT, CDR2 FQNNGV. CDR3 amino acids: CASSLVRLSTDTQYF. DNA for the CDR3: TGTGCCAGCAGCTTAGTAAGACTAAGCACAGATACGCAGTATTTT. Supplemented by reference TRBV11-2 and TRBJ2-3, the full variable domain reads EAGVAQSPRYKIIEKRQSVAFWCNPISGHATLYWYQQILGQGPKLLIQFQNNGVVDDSQLPKDRFSAERLKGVDSTLKIQPAKLEDSAVYLCASSLVRLSTDTQYFGPGTRLTVL.

CDR3 sequence (DNA): TGTGCCAGCAGTGGGTGGGATTCGAGCTCCTACAATGAGCAGTTCTTC. Translated, it gives CASSGWDSSSYNEQFF. This chain uses TRBV28 with TRBJ2-1; D is uncertain. The CDR3 sequence is 16 residues long. Germline V gives CDR1 MDHEN, CDR2 SYDVKM. V lost 5 bases to trimming and J lost 0 bases, with 14 bases between them.

The chain carries TRBV5-1 and TRBJ2-3; 11 bases agree with TRBD1. Germline V CDR1 and CDR2: SGHRS, YFSETQ. The CDR3 spans 16 residues. Trimming at V came to 1 base and at J to 4 bases, leaving 5 bases not matched to a gene. CDR3 sequence: CASSLWRTGGADTQYF. For the CDR3, the DNA is TGCGCCAGCAGCTTGTGGCGGACAGGGGGCGCAGATACGCAGTATTTT.

The rearrangement links TRBV7-9 to TRBJ2-7; weak D call: TRBD2 (5 bases). V lost 9 bases to trimming and J lost 2 bases, with 11 bases between them. The CDR3 is 12 amino acids. Germline V gene data show CDR1 as SEHNR and CDR2 as FQNEAQ (reference sequence). The CDR3 loop is CASSPGTYEQYF. CDR3 DNA: TGTGCCAGTTCTCCGGGAACCTACGAGCAGTACTTC.

J is TRBJ2-7 and V is TRBV5-1, with 9 bases identical to TRBD1. The CDR3 extends over 14 amino acids. J was trimmed by 4 bases and V by 4 bases; bases with no gene match: 6. In germline, CDR1 is SGHRS, CDR2 YFSETQ. For the CDR3, the DNA is TGCGCCAGCAGCCGGAGGGACAGGGTGTACGAGCAGTACTTC. This gives the protein CASSRRDRVYEQYF.

V usage is TRBV7-3 and J usage is TRBJ1-4, with D perhaps matching TRBD1 (6 bases). With 2 bases removed from V and 3 bases from J, the gap between germline ends came to 10 bases. The CDR3 consists of 15 residues. Germline V gives CDR1 SGHTA, CDR2 FQGTGA. Here the CDR3 reads CASSLQGRANEKLFF. CDR3 DNA: TGTGCCAGCAGCTTACAGGGGAGAGCTAATGAAAAACTGTTTTTT.

This chain links TRBV6-5 with TRBJ1-3; D is possibly TRBD1 (5 bases). In germline, CDR1 is MNHEY, CDR2 SVGAGI. V was shortened by 0 bases and J by 3 bases, with 9 bases between the two germline ends. This CDR3 comprises 15 residues. CDR3 DNA: TGTGCCAGCAGTTACTCGGGGGGGGGTGGAAACACCATATATTTT. This sequence encodes CASSYSGGGGNTIYF.

This chain connects TRBV5-1 to TRBJ2-7; 12 bases map to TRBD1. V was clipped by 7 bases and J by 3 bases; unmatched bases: 14. The CDR3 is made up of 17 amino acids. The germline gives CDR1 SGHRS, CDR2 YFSETQ. CDR3 DNA: TGCGCCAGCTCCCTCTCTATCCGGGACAGGGGGCTCTACGAGCAGTACTTC. It is translated as CASSLSIRDRGLYEQYF.

This clone has just a few counts. The chain combines TRBV7-4 with TRBJ1-2; D is unresolved. The CDR3 runs 16 residues. Germline V gives CDR1 SGHVT, CDR2 SQSDAQ. With 4 bases removed from V and 4 bases from J, the gap between germline ends came to 19 bases. Here the CDR3 DNA reads TGTGCCAGCAGCTCCTCTCAGTGGGCTCCCAGCTATGGCTACACCTTC. Translated: CASSSSQWAPSYGYTF.

The chain carries TRBV5-1 and TRBJ2-2; a possible D gene is TRBD1 (6 bases). CDR1 is SGHRS and CDR2 is YFSETQ in the germline V gene. V was trimmed by 2 bases and J by 0 bases, leaving 11 bases between them. The CDR3 covers 16 residues. The CDR3 here is CASSLTRGTNTGELFF. In DNA form, the CDR3 reads TGCGCCAGCAGCTTAACCAGGGGAACGAACACCGGGGAGCTGTTTTTT.

V and J are TRBV7-9 and TRBJ2-5; D call uncertain. CDR3 length: 12 residues. Trimming stripped 1 base from V and 5 bases from J, with 5 bases between. Germline V gene sequence: CDR1 SEHNR, CDR2 FQNEAQ (reference sequence). CDR3 DNA sequence: TGTGCCAGCAGCTTAGTTCTTGAGACCCAGTACTTC. As protein: CASSLVLETQYF.

V is TRBV2 and J is TRBJ2-1; D is unresolved. Trimming shortened V by 1 base and J by 7 bases, and 2 bases separated the two germline ends. The length of the CDR3 is 11 residues. Germline CDR1 is SNHLY and CDR2 is FYNNEI. The CDR3 bases are TGTGCCAGCAGTGAAGGGAATGAGCAGTTCTTC. Protein: CASSEGNEQFF.

This clone was recorded a few times. The chain uses TRBV4-1 and TRBJ2-7, with TRBD2 identical over 11 bases. With V trimmed by 1 base and J by 9 bases, 23 bases remained unmatched. The CDR3 consists of 20 residues. CDR1 is MGHRA, CDR2 YSYEKL, per germline. The CDR3 loop is CASSQVVRTSSQTSGKSQYF. CDR3 DNA sequence: TGCGCCAGCAGCCAAGTAGTAAGGACCTCATCCCAGACTAGCGGGAAATCGCAGTACTTC.

The chain has TRBV19 and TRBJ2-5; the match to TRBD2 covers 10 bases. CDR1 LNHDA and CDR2 SQIVND come from the germline V gene (reference sequence). J lost 1 base, V lost 7 bases, and 6 bases had no gene match. The CDR3 has 15 residues. The CDR3 is CASKWASGSQETQYF. CDR3 nucleotide sequence: TGTGCCAGTAAATGGGCTAGCGGGAGCCAAGAGACCCAGTACTTC. Full variable domain (outside the CDR3, taken from reference TRBV19 and TRBJ2-5): DGGITQSPKYLFRKEGQNVTLSCEQNLNHDAMYWYRQDPGQGLRLIYYSQIVNDFQKGDIAEGYSVSREKKESFPLTVTSAQKNPTAFYLCASKWASGSQETQYFGPGTRLLVL.

This clone was counted only a few times. This chain links TRBV14 with TRBJ1-6; 8 nucleotides agree with TRBD1. The germline CDR1 and CDR2 sequences are SGHDN and FVKESK. V trimming: 4 bases; J trimming: 7 bases; junction bases outside the gene matches: 9. This CDR3 contains 16 residues. The CDR3 DNA sequence: TGTGCCAGCAGCCCAAGGACAGGGAAAACCAATTCACCCCTCCACTTT. It encodes CASSPRTGKTNSPLHF. Variable domain in full (rest from reference TRBV14 and TRBJ1-6): EAGVTQFPSHSVIEKGQTVTLRCDPISGHDNLYWYRRVMGKEIKFLLHFVKESKQDESGMPNNRFLAERTGGTYSTLKVQPAELEDSGVYFCASSPRTGKTNSPLHFGNGTRLTVT.

The chain has TRBV19 and TRBJ2-2; 14 bases agree with TRBD2. V lost 3 bases, J lost 4 bases, and 4 bases stayed unmatched. Germline assignment: CDR1 LNHDA and CDR2 SQIVND (reference sequence). This CDR3 spans 17 amino acids. The CDR3 DNA follows: TGTGCCAGTAGTATCGCGACTAGCGGGGGGGCCACCGGGGAGCTGTTTTTT. It specifies CASSIATSGGATGELFF. The whole variable domain, remainder taken from reference TRBV19 and TRBJ2-2, is DGGITQSPKYLFRKEGQNVTLSCEQNLNHDAMYWYRQDPGQGLRLIYYSQIVNDFQKGDIAEGYSVSREKKESFPLTVTSAQKNPTAFYLCASSIATSGGATGELFFGEGSRLTVL.

This chain connects TRBV11-3 to TRBJ1-6; the D gene is possibly TRBD1 (5 bases). The CDR3 has 18 amino acids. V lost 1 base to trimming and J lost 0 bases, with 13 bases between them. Germline CDR1 and CDR2: SGHNT and YENEEA. This CDR3 reads CASSLGQPFLSYNSPLHF. The CDR3, as DNA: TGTGCCAGCAGCTTAGGACAGCCCTTTCTCTCCTATAATTCACCCCTCCACTTT.

This clone was picked up a small number of times. This chain joins TRBV18 and TRBJ2-1; 9 bases align to TRBD1. Germline lookup yields CDR1 KGHSH and CDR2 LQKENI. The CDR3 contains 16 residues. J was trimmed by 1 base and V by 0 bases; bases with no gene match: 1. The CDR3 is CASSPPTGGSYNEQFF. The CDR3 bases are TGTGCCAGCTCACCACCGACAGGGGGATCCTACAATGAGCAGTTCTTC.

This chain uses TRBV25-1 with TRBJ2-5; D perhaps matches TRBD2 (6 bases). V was pared by 8 bases and J by 4 bases, with 8 bases between. This CDR3 is built from 11 residues. Looked up from germline, CDR1 is MGHDK and CDR2 is SYGVNS. The CDR3 sequence: CASGGGETQYF. CDR3 coding DNA: TGTGCCAGCGGGGGAGGAGAGACCCAGTACTTC.

V gene TRBV11-3 combines with J gene TRBJ1-1; a possible D gene is TRBD1 (6 bases). The germline CDR1 and CDR2 sequences are SGHNT and YENEEA. V dropped 5 bases and J dropped 0 bases, with 7 bases sitting between them. The CDR3 totals 13 residues. CDR3 nucleotide sequence: TGTGCCAGCAGCAGGACAGTGAACACTGAAGCTTTCTTT. Protein product: CASSRTVNTEAFF.

V gene TRBV5-1 combines with J gene TRBJ2-7, with D unclear. CDR3 length equals 14 residues. V was shortened by 1 base and J by 9 bases, with 17 bases between the two germline ends. Germline assignment: CDR1 SGHRS and CDR2 YFSETQ. The CDR3 DNA follows: TGCGCCAGCAGCTTGTTCCAGGAGTCCATGCGGCAGTACTTC. As protein: CASSLFQESMRQYF.

The chain carries TRBV2 and TRBJ2-7, with TRBD1 identical over 10 bases. Germline CDR1 is SNHLY and CDR2 is FYNNEI. With V trimmed by 10 bases and J by 5 bases, 8 bases remained unmatched. The CDR3 is 13 residues long. The CDR3 coding sequence is TGTGCCACCCGACAGGGGGCGCAGGACGAGCAGTACTTC. Encoded protein: CATRQGAQDEQYF.

J is TRBJ2-3 and V is TRBV2; no reliable D call. Deletions cut 5 bases from V and 2 bases from J, with 20 bases between. CDR3 length: 17 amino acids. CDR1 SNHLY and CDR2 FYNNEI come from the germline V gene. DNA for the CDR3: TGTGCCAGCAGTACCATTTTTCCGGTCCCATCCACAGATACGCAGTATTTT. As protein: CASSTIFPVPSTDTQYF. Based on the CDR3 plus reference TRBV2 and TRBJ2-3, the full variable domain is EPEVTQTPSHQVTQMGQEVILRCVPISNHLYFYWYRQILGQKVEFLVSFYNNEISEKSEIFDDQFSVERPDGSNFTLKIRSTKLEDSAMYFCASSTIFPVPSTDTQYFGPGTRLTVL.

The chain has TRBV6-6 and TRBJ2-7; TRBD2 might be the D (6 bases). The germline V and J ends were trimmed by 0 bases and 5 bases, with 17 bases remaining between them. This CDR3 comprises 16 residues. Germline-derived CDR1 and CDR2 are MNHNY and SVGAGI (reference sequence). In DNA, the CDR3 is TGTGCCAGCAGTTACTCATCGCGGAAAGGAGGGGACGAGCAGTACTTC. The encoded protein is CASSYSSRKGGDEQYF.

The rearrangement uses TRBV19 and TRBJ2-1, with no clear D. V was trimmed by 5 bases and J by 4 bases, leaving 12 bases between them. This CDR3 comprises 14 residues. Germline-derived CDR1 and CDR2 are LNHDA and SQIVND (reference sequence). The CDR3 reads CASSASVGYNEQFF. CDR3 sequence (DNA): TGTGCCAGTAGTGCGAGCGTAGGGTACAATGAGCAGTTCTTC.

The chain recombines TRBV9 with TRBJ1-5, with a weak D call TRBD1 (6 bases). With 4 bases removed from V and 8 bases from J, the gap between germline ends came to 13 bases. The CDR3 totals 13 residues. Germline V gene data show CDR1 as SGDLS and CDR2 as YYNGEE. The CDR3 nucleotides are TGTGCCAGCAGCTCGGGAGGGGGGAAGCCCCAGCATTTT. Translating it yields CASSSGGGKPQHF.

The genes are TRBV6-6 and TRBJ2-1; 8 bases are shared with TRBD2. The V gene's germline CDR1 is MNHNY and CDR2 SVGAGI (reference sequence). J was trimmed by 8 bases and V by 0 bases; bases with no gene match: 6. The CDR3 spans 15 residues. This CDR3 reads CASSYSTSVRDEQFF. CDR3 sequence (DNA): TGTGCCAGCAGTTACTCGACTAGCGTAAGGGATGAGCAGTTCTTC.